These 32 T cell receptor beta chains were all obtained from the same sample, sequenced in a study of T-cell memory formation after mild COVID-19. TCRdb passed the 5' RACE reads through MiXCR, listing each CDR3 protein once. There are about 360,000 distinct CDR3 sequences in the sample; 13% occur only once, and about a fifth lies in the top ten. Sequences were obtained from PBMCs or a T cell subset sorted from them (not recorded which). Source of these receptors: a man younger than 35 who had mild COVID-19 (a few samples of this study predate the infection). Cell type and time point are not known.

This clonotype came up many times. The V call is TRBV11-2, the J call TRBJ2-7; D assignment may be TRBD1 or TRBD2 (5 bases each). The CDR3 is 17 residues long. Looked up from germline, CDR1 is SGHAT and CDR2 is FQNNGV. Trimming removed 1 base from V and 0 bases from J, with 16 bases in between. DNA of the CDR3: TGTGCCAGCAGCTTAGGGGGGATACCTAGGAGCTCCTACGAGCAGTACGTC. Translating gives CASSLGGIPRSSYEQYV.

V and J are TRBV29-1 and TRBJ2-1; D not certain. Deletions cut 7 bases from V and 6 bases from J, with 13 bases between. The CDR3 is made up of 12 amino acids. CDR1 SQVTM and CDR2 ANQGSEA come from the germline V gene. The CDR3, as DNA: TGCAGCGCCTTGCACAATACCAATGAGCAGTTCTTC. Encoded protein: CSALHNTNEQFF.

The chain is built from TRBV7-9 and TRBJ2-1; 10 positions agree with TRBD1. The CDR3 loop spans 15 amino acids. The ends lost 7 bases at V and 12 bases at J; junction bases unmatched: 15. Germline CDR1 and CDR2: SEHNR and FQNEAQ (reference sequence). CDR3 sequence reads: CASTSPGQGSMGQFF. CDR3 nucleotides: TGTGCCAGCACCTCACCGGGACAGGGGTCGATGGGGCAGTTCTTC.

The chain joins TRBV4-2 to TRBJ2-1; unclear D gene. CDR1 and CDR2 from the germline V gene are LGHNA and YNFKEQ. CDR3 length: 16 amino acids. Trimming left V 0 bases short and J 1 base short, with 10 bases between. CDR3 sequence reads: CASSQDGRVSYNEQFF. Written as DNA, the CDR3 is TGTGCCAGCAGCCAAGATGGTCGGGTGTCCTACAATGAGCAGTTCTTC.

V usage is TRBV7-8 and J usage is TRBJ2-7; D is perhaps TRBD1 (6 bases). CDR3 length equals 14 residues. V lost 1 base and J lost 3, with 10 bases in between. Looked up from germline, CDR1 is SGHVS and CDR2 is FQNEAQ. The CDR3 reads CASSLGGRGYEQYV. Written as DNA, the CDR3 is TGTGCCAGCAGCTTAGGCGGCAGGGGCTACGAGCAGTACGTC.

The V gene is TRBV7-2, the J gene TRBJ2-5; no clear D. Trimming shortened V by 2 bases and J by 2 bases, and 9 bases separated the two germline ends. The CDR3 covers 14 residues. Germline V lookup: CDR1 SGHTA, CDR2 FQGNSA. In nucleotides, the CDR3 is TGTGCCAGCAGCTTACGCCCCAGACAAGAGACCCAGTACTTC. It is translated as CASSLRPRQETQYF.

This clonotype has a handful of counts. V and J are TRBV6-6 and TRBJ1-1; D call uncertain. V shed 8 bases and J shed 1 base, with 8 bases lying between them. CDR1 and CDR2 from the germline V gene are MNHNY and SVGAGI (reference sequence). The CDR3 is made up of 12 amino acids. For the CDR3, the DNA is TGTGCCAGCGGGCAGAGGAACACTGAAGCTTTCTTT. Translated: CASGQRNTEAFF.

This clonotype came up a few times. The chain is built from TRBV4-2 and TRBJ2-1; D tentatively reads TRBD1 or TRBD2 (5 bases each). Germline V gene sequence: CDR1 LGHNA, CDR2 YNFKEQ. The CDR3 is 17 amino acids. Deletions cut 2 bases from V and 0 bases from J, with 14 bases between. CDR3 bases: TGTGCCAGCAGCCAACGGGGCGGGCTCAGCTCCTACAATGAGCAGTTCTTC. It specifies CASSQRGGLSSYNEQFF.

The DNA for the CDR3 is TGTGCCAGCAGTTTTTCACAGGGGATCGGGTCAATGGATCAGCCCCAGCATTTT. Its translation: CASSFSQGIGSMDQPQHF. This chain uses TRBV28 with TRBJ1-5, with 7 nucleotides matching TRBD1. Unmatched junction bases numbered 16, after V lost 3 bases and J lost 5 bases. Germline CDR1 is MDHEN and CDR2 is SYDVKM. The CDR3 is 18 amino acids.

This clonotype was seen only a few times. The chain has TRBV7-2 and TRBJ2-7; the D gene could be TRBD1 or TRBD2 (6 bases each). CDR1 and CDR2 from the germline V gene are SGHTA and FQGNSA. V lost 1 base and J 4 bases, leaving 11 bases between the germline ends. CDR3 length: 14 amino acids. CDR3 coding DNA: TGTGCCAGCAGCTTAGAGAAGGGGGGTTACGAGCAGTACGTC. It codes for CASSLEKGGYEQYV.

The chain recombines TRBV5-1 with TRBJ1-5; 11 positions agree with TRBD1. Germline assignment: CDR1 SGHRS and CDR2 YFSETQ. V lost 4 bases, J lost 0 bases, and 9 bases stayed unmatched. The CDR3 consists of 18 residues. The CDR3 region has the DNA TGCGCCAGCAGCCCCGGGACAGGGGGATACTTTAGCAATCAGCCCCAGCATTTT. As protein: CASSPGTGGYFSNQPQHF.

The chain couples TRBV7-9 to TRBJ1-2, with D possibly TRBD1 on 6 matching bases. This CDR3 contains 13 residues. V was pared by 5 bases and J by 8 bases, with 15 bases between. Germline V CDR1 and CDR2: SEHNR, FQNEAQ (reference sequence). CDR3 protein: CASSGRGRRGYTF. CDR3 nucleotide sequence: TGTGCCAGCAGCGGCAGGGGCCGGAGGGGCTACACCTTC.

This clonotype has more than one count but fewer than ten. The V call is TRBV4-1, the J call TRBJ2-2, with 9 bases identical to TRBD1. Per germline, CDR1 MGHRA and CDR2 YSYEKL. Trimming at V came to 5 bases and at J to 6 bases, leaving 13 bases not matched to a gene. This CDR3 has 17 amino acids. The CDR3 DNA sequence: TGCGCCAGCAGCAAGGGCAGCGGGACAGGGACCGCCGGGGAGCTGTTTTTT. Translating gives CASSKGSGTGTAGELFF.

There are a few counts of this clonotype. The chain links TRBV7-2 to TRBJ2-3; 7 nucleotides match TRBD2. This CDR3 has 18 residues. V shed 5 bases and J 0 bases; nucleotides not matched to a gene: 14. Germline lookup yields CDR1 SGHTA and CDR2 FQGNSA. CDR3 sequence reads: CASSPISGGGSSTDTQYF. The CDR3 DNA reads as TGTGCCAGCAGCCCAATATCGGGGGGTGGATCTAGCACAGATACGCAGTATTTT.

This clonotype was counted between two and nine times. DNA of the CDR3: TGTGCCAGCAGCTCCCGACAGTCTGGGAATTCACCCCTCCACTTT. This sequence encodes CASSSRQSGNSPLHF. V is TRBV7-9 and J is TRBJ1-6; D possibly corresponds to TRBD1 (5 bases). Germline-derived CDR1 and CDR2 are SEHNR and FQNEAQ (reference sequence). The CDR3 covers 15 residues. V was pared by 4 bases and J by 7 bases, with 14 bases between.

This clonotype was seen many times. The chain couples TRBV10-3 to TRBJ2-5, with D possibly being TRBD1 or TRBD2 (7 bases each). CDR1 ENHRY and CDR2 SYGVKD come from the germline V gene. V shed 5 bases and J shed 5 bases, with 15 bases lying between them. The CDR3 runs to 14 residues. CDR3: CAISMGGTEETQYF. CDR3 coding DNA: TGTGCCATCAGTATGGGGGGGACAGAGGAGACCCAGTACTTC.

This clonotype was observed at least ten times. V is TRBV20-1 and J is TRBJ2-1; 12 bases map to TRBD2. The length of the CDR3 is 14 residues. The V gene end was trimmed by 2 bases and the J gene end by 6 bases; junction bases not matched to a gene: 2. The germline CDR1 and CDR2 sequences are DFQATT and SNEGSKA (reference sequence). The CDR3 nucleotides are TGCAGTGCTAGATTGACTAGCGGGGGCAATGAGCAGTTCTTC. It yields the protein CSARLTSGGNEQFF.

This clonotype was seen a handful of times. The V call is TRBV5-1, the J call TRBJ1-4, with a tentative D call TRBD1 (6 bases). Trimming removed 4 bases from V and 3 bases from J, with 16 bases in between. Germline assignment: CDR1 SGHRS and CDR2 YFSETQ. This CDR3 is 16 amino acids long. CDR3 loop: CASSTGQNPSNEKLFF. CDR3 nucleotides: TGCGCCAGCAGCACCGGACAGAACCCTTCTAATGAAAAACTGTTTTTT.

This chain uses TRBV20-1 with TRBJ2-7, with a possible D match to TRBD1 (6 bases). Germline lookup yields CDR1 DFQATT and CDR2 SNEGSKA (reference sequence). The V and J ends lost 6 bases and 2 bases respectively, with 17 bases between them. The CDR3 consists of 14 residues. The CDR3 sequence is CSALTGQNAYEQYF. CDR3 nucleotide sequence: TGCAGTGCCCTTACAGGGCAAAATGCCTACGAGCAGTACTTC.

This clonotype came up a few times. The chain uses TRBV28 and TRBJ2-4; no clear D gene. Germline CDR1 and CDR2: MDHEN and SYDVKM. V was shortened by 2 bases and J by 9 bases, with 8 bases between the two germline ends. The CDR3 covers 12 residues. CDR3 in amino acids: CASSLQMGIQYF. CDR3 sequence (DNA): TGTGCCAGCAGTTTACAGATGGGCATTCAGTACTTC.

CDR3 coding DNA: TGTGCCAGCAGTCCGGTCCGGCGGGGGGACAATGAGCAGTTCTTC. It codes for CASSPVRRGDNEQFF. The gene calls are TRBV12-3 or TRBV12-4 and TRBJ2-1; 8 positions agree with TRBD2. The CDR3 covers 15 residues. V was pared by 5 bases and J by 5 bases, with 8 bases of the junction left unmatched.

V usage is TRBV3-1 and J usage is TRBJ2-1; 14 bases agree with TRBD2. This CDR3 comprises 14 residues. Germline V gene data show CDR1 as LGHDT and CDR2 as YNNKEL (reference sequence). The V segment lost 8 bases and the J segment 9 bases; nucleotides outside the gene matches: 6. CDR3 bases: TGTGCCAGCGGACTAGCGGGGGGCCAGAGTGAGCAGTTCTTC. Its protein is CASGLAGGQSEQFF.

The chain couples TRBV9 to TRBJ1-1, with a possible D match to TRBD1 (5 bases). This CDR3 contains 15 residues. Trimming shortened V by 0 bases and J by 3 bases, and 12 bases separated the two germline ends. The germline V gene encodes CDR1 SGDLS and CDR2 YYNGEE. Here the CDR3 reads CASSVDPARDTEAFF. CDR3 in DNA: TGTGCCAGCAGCGTAGACCCTGCCAGGGACACTGAAGCTTTCTTT.

This CDR3 reads CASTNGGYNGYTF. CDR3 DNA sequence: TGTGCCAGCACCAACGGAGGTTATAATGGCTACACCTTC. V and J are TRBV6-2 or TRBV6-3 and TRBJ1-2, with D unresolved. The CDR3 totals 13 residues. Trimming took 7 bases from V and 6 from J, leaving 15 bases between them. CDR1 is MNHEY and CDR2 is SVGEGT in the germline V gene.

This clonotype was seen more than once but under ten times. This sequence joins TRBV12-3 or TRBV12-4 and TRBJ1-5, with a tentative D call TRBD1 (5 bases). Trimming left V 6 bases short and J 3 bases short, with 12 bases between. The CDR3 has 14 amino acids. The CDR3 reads CASSSNRINQPQHF. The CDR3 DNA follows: TGTGCCAGCAGCTCCAACAGGATCAATCAGCCCCAGCATTTT.

DNA for the CDR3: TGTGCCAGCAGCCAAGATGCGGGGGCGAGAGGTGAAAAACTGTTTTTT. Protein sequence: CASSQDAGARGEKLFF. The chain combines TRBV3-1 with TRBJ1-4; D is possibly TRBD1 (6 bases). Germline V lookup: CDR1 LGHDT, CDR2 YNNKEL (reference sequence). The CDR3 totals 16 residues. The V end was cut by 0 bases, the J end by 7 bases, with 15 bases between.

CDR3 amino acids: CASGPGTQNAGYNEQFF. The CDR3 region has the DNA TGTGCCAGCGGGCCCGGGACTCAAAACGCTGGGTACAATGAGCAGTTCTTC. The chain has TRBV19 and TRBJ2-1; D perhaps matches TRBD2 (6 bases). Trimming pared 9 bases from V and 4 bases from J, leaving 25 bases between. The CDR3 covers 17 residues. CDR1 and CDR2 (germline): LNHDA, SQIVND (reference sequence).

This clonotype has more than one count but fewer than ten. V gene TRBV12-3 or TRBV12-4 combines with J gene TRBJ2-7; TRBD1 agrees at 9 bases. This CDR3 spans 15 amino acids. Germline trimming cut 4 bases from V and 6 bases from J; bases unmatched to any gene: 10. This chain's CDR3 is CASSSIVSTGGEQYF. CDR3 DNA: TGTGCCAGCAGTTCCATTGTGTCGACAGGGGGCGAGCAGTACTTC.

The CDR3 DNA follows: TGTGCCAGCAGCCGTACAGGGGGCACCACTGAAGCTTTCTTT. Translation gives CASSRTGGTTEAFF. V gene TRBV12-3 or TRBV12-4 combines with J gene TRBJ1-1; TRBD1 agrees at 9 bases. After removal of 6 bases from V and 4 bases from J, the junction contained 6 bases not matched to a gene. CDR3 length: 14 residues.

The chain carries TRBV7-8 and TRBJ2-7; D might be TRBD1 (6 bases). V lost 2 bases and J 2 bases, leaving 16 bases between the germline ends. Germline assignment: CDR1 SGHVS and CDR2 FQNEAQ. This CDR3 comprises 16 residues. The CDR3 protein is CASSLSGTTCTYEQYV. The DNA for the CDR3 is TGTGCCAGCAGCTTATCCGGGACAACCTGTACCTACGAGCAGTACGTC.

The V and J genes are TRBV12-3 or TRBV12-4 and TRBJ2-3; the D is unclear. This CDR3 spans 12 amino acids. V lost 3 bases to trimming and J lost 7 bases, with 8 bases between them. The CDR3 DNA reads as TGTGCCAGCAGTTTGGTCCCCTATACGCAGTATTTT. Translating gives CASSLVPYTQYF.

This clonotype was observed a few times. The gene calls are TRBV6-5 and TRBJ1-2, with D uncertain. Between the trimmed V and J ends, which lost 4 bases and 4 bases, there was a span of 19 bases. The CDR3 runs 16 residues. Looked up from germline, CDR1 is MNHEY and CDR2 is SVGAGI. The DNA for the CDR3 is TGTGCCAGCAGTTTGTTACATGGAGGGTCGGTCTATGGCTACACCTTC. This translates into CASSLLHGGSVYGYTF.